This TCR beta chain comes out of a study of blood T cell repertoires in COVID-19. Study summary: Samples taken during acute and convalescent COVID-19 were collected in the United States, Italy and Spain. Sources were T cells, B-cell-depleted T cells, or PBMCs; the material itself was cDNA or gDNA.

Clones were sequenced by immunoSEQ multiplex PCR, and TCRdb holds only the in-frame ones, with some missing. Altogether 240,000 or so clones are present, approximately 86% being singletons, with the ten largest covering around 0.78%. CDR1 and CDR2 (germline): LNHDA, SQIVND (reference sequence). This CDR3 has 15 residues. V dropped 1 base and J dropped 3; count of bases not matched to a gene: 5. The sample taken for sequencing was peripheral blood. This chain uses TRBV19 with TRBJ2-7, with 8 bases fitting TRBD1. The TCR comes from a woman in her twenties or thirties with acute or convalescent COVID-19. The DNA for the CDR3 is TGTGCCAGTAGTATAGCTGGACAGGGTATCTACGAGCAGTACTTC. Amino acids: CASSIAGQGIYEQYF.